One and the same sample provided the 29 T cell receptor beta chains below, sequenced in a study of blood T cells in healthy people across ages. A sample-barcoded 5' primer and a J-beta primer mix were used in a second PCR of about 7 to 11 cycles. MiXCR was run by TCRdb on the 5' RACE reads, yielding one entry per CDR3 protein. The sample includes fewer than 1.5 million distinct CDR3 sequences, 42% of them seen just once. Sequencing was performed on blood. These receptors were taken from a woman under 30 in good health.

This clonotype was observed a handful of times. The chain joins TRBV5-1 to TRBJ2-1, with a weak D call TRBD2 (5 bases). CDR1 is SGHRS, CDR2 YFSETQ, per germline. The CDR3 is 13 amino acids. Trimming left V 6 bases short and J 9 bases short, with 16 bases between. The CDR3 DNA reads TGCGCCAGCACTCTGGGAGATTCCCCTGAGCAGTTCTTC. Its protein product is CASTLGDSPEQFF.

The genes are TRBV3-1 and TRBJ2-1; TRBD2 aligns across 9 bases. The germline CDR1 and CDR2 sequences are LGHDT and YNNKEL (reference sequence). V lost 0 bases to trimming and J lost 6 bases; unmatched junction nucleotides: 12. CDR3 length: 18 amino acids. Here the CDR3 DNA reads TGTGCCAGCAGCCAAGAATCTAGCGGGACAACTAGTTCCAATGAGCAGTTCTTC. This encodes CASSQESSGTTSSNEQFF.

This clonotype was recorded once. The V and J genes are TRBV20-1 and TRBJ2-7; 9 bases align to TRBD1. The CDR3 has 14 amino acids. V was clipped by 4 bases and J by 0 bases; unmatched bases: 4. The germline gives CDR1 DFQATT, CDR2 SNEGSKA (reference sequence). The CDR3 loop is CSATTGQGSYEQYF. The CDR3 coding sequence is TGCAGTGCTACAACGGGACAGGGCTCCTACGAGCAGTACTTC.

The table lists this clonotype with a few counts. This chain links TRBV12-3 or TRBV12-4 with TRBJ1-1; no reliable D call. This CDR3 spans 16 amino acids. Trimming cost V 0 bases and J 1 base, with 12 bases left between them. CDR3 protein: CASSLAFRGSNTEAFF. The CDR3 DNA sequence: TGTGCCAGCAGTTTAGCGTTTCGGGGATCGAACACTGAAGCTTTCTTT.

This clonotype was counted ten times or more. This sequence joins TRBV4-2 and TRBJ2-2, with D unresolved. The CDR3 runs 17 residues. Deletions cut 4 bases from V and 0 bases from J, with 15 bases between. The germline gives CDR1 LGHNA, CDR2 YNFKEQ. DNA of the CDR3: TGTGCCAGCAGCCCCCCCGCTGGACGGGCGAACACCGGGGAGCTGTTTTTT. Its translation: CASSPPAGRANTGELFF.

Comment on this clonotype: Possible read error: a much larger clone is one base away. CDR3 nucleotide sequence: TGCGCCAGCAGCGTGGGGTCGGTCTCCTACGAGCAGTACTTC. This translates into CASSVGSVSYEQYF. This chain connects TRBV5-1 to TRBJ2-7; D gene uncertain. The V gene's germline CDR1 is SGHRS and CDR2 YFSETQ. V gave up 4 bases and J gave up 0 bases, with 11 bases separating them. The length of the CDR3 is 14 residues.

The CDR3 coding sequence is TGCAGCGTTCAGGGAGGCACCTACGAGCAGTACTTC. It yields the protein CSVQGGTYEQYF. The rearrangement uses TRBV29-1 and TRBJ2-7; maybe TRBD2 (6 bases). Trimming cost V 5 bases and J 2 bases, with 10 bases left between them. CDR1 and CDR2 (germline): SQVTM, ANQGSEA. The CDR3 runs 12 residues.

This clonotype was picked up a small number of times. V is TRBV7-2 and J is TRBJ2-1; unclear D gene. CDR3 length: 11 residues. Trimming removed 5 bases from V and 10 bases from J, with 9 bases in between. Looked up from germline, CDR1 is SGHTA and CDR2 is FQGNSA. The CDR3 DNA reads TGTGCCAGCAGCGATACGATGGAGCAGTTCTTC. It specifies CASSDTMEQFF.

This sequence joins TRBV5-1 and TRBJ2-5; tentatively, D is TRBD1 (5 bases). The CDR3 totals 20 residues. The germline CDR1 and CDR2 sequences are SGHRS and YFSETQ. V lost 7 bases, J lost 11 bases, and 42 bases lay in between. In DNA form, the CDR3 reads TGCGCCAGCGGCTCGACAGATCTCGCCTCGACGAGAGGTTTGATCGATGAGCAGTACTTC. It codes for CASGSTDLASTRGLIDEQYF.

This clonotype was seen more than once but under ten times. The rearrangement links TRBV29-1 to TRBJ2-7; D may be TRBD2 (6 bases). Germline assignment: CDR1 SQVTM and CDR2 ANQGSEA. The germline V and J ends were trimmed by 4 bases and 5 bases, with 12 bases remaining between them. The CDR3 loop spans 12 amino acids. CDR3 sequence reads: CSVGAGVNEQYF. CDR3 sequence (DNA): TGCAGCGTTGGAGCGGGTGTCAACGAGCAGTACTTC.

The chain joins TRBV2 to TRBJ2-1; possibly TRBD1 or TRBD2 for D (5 bases each). The ends were cut back, 3 bases at V and 6 bases at J, with 9 bases in the middle. The CDR3 is 13 amino acids. Germline CDR1 and CDR2: SNHLY and FYNNEI. The CDR3 sequence: CASSEGVPNEQFF. In DNA, the CDR3 is TGTGCCAGCAGTGAGGGGGTCCCCAATGAGCAGTTCTTC. Together with reference TRBV2 and TRBJ2-1, the CDR3 gives the full variable domain: EPEVTQTPSHQVTQMGQEVILRCVPISNHLYFYWYRQILGQKVEFLVSFYNNEISEKSEIFDDQFSVERPDGSNFTLKIRSTKLEDSAMYFCASSEGVPNEQFFGPGTRLTVL.

This clonotype was found a few times. The V call is TRBV6-1, the J call TRBJ1-1; D not resolved. Trimming took 4 bases from V and 4 from J, leaving 7 bases between them. Germline-derived CDR1 and CDR2 are MNHNS and SASEGT. This CDR3 is built from 12 residues. The DNA of the CDR3 is TGTGCCAGCAGTGCCACGGGCACTGAAGCTTTCTTT. Translating gives CASSATGTEAFF.

The V and J genes are TRBV10-3 and TRBJ1-2; D call uncertain. Trimming took off 2 bases at V and 5 bases at J, with 9 bases between the two ends. The CDR3 extends over 13 amino acids. Germline V gene data show CDR1 as ENHRY and CDR2 as SYGVKD. DNA for the CDR3: TGTGCCATCAGTGAGCAGGCCGGGTATGGCTACACCTTC. This codes for CAISEQAGYGYTF.

J is TRBJ1-2 and V is TRBV12-3 or TRBV12-4; D not resolved. The CDR3 length is 11 residues. V was clipped by 10 bases and J by 5 bases, with 11 bases between them. CDR3 DNA sequence: TGTGCCACTGGGCCGGTGTATGGCTACACCTTC. This gives the protein CATGPVYGYTF.

The gene calls are TRBV11-2 and TRBJ1-2; 8 positions agree with TRBD1. J lost 1 base, V lost 2 bases, and 12 bases had no gene match. The CDR3 is made up of 18 amino acids. Germline-derived CDR1 and CDR2 are SGHAT and FQNNGV. The CDR3, as DNA: TGTGCCAGCAGCTTAAAGGAACAGGGGGGCCATCTTAACTATGGCTACACCTTC. This codes for CASSLKEQGGHLNYGYTF.

This rearrangement joins TRBV3-1 to TRBJ2-7; D is uncertain. The germline V gene has CDR1 LGHDT and CDR2 YNNKEL (reference sequence). Trimming removed 0 bases at V and 12 bases at J, with 18 bases between. This CDR3 contains 14 residues. CDR3 in amino acids: CASSQDYLVPQRYF. In DNA, the CDR3 is TGTGCCAGCAGCCAAGATTACCTAGTTCCGCAGCGGTACTTC.

The gene calls are TRBV28 and TRBJ1-2; no clear D. This CDR3 has 14 amino acids. Germline V gives CDR1 MDHEN, CDR2 SYDVKM. V was trimmed by 6 bases and J by 5 bases, leaving 16 bases between them. CDR3 loop: CASSTLDGGYGYTF. DNA for the CDR3: TGTGCCAGCAGCACGTTGGACGGAGGATATGGCTACACCTTC.

The V gene is TRBV20-1, the J gene TRBJ2-5; D perhaps matches TRBD2 (7 bases). The germline gives CDR1 DFQATT, CDR2 SNEGSKA (reference sequence). Trimming removed 1 base at V and 7 bases at J, with 31 bases between. The CDR3 is 19 amino acids. This chain's CDR3 is CSARAGGPSADLSYRTQYF. The CDR3 nucleotides are TGCAGTGCTAGAGCCGGGGGGCCATCCGCGGACTTATCCTATCGGACCCAGTACTTC.

This clonotype was counted between two and nine times. The rearrangement links TRBV5-5 to TRBJ2-2; D not certain. V was shortened by 3 bases and J by 5 bases, with 2 bases between the two germline ends. Germline V gives CDR1 SGHKS, CDR2 YYEKEE (reference sequence). The CDR3 is 11 residues long. For the CDR3, the DNA is TGTGCCAGCAGCTGGACCGGGGAGCTGTTTTTT. As protein: CASSWTGELFF.

This chain uses TRBV20-1 with TRBJ1-2; no reliable D call. The CDR3 has 13 residues. The V gene lost 0 bases and the J gene lost 4 bases, with 9 bases spanning the gap. CDR1 and CDR2 (germline): DFQATT, SNEGSKA (reference sequence). The CDR3 protein is CSARDRSIYGYTF. The DNA of the CDR3 is TGCAGTGCTAGAGATCGGAGCATCTATGGCTACACCTTC.

CDR3 region: CASGKGLAAADTQYF. The CDR3 DNA sequence: TGTGCCAGCGGAAAGGGACTAGCCGCGGCAGATACGCAGTATTTT. The V and J genes are TRBV25-1 and TRBJ2-3; 9 positions match TRBD2. Looked up from germline, CDR1 is MGHDK and CDR2 is SYGVNS. The CDR3 has 15 residues. Losses at the gene ends were 8 bases for V and 4 bases for J; bases not matched to a gene: 10. Full variable domain (remainder filled in from reference TRBV25-1 and TRBJ2-3): EADIYQTPRYLVIGTGKKITLECSQTMGHDKMYWYQQDPGMELHLIHYSYGVNSTEKGDLSSESTVSRIRTEHFPLTLESARPSHTSQYLCASGKGLAAADTQYFGPGTRLTVL.

About this clonotype: A junction boundary mismatches the germline segment, possibly from a read error. V usage is TRBV27 and J usage is TRBJ2-7, with D unresolved. The CDR3 length is 13 residues. CDR1 is MNHEY and CDR2 is SMNVEV in the germline V gene (reference sequence). DNA of the CDR3: TGTGTCAGCAGTTCCTCCGGCAGGCACGAGCAGTACTTC. Protein sequence: CVSSSSGRHEQYF.

This clonotype has more than one count but fewer than ten. This chain links TRBV6-2 or TRBV6-3 with TRBJ2-1; 9 nucleotides line up with TRBD1. Germline-derived CDR1 and CDR2 are MNHEY and SVGEGT. This CDR3 contains 15 residues. V was pared by 6 bases and J by 5 bases, with 8 bases of the junction left unmatched. The CDR3 nucleotides are TGTGCCAGCAGGCCCGGACAGGGGAGTCACAATGAGCAGTTCTTC. It translates to CASRPGQGSHNEQFF.

This chain connects TRBV28 to TRBJ2-6; 11 positions agree with TRBD1. The CDR3 length is 16 residues. Germline CDR1 reads MDHEN; CDR2 reads SYDVKM. Trimming took 7 bases from V and 3 from J; bases not matched to a gene: 5. The CDR3 nucleotides read TGTGCCAGCAACGGGGACAGGGGGTATGGGGCCAACGTCCTGACTTTC. Its protein is CASNGDRGYGANVLTF. Full variable domain (remainder filled in from reference TRBV28 and TRBJ2-6): DVKVTQSSRYLVKRTGEKVFLECVQDMDHENMFWYRQDPGLGLRLIYFSYDVKMKEKGDIPEGYSVSREKKERFSLILESASTNQTSMYLCASNGDRGYGANVLTFGAGSRLTVL.

This clonotype was seen more than once but under ten times. This chain links TRBV11-2 with TRBJ2-7; 7 bases agree with TRBD1. J gave up 1 base and V 5 bases, and 11 bases lay outside the gene matches. Looked up from germline, CDR1 is SGHAT and CDR2 is FQNNGV. The CDR3 length is 16 residues. The CDR3 loop reads CASSPKTGQMSYEQYF. CDR3 DNA sequence: TGTGCCAGCAGCCCCAAAACGGGACAGATGTCCTACGAGCAGTACTTC.

V and J are TRBV30 and TRBJ2-4; D unclear. Germline CDR1 reads GTSNPN; CDR2 reads SVGIG (reference sequence). Trimming removed 0 bases at V and 4 bases at J, with 10 bases between. The CDR3 covers 14 residues. CDR3 nucleotides: TGTGCCTGGAGTGTATACGAACAGAAAAACATTCAGTACTTC. Protein: CAWSVYEQKNIQYF.

This chain connects TRBV28 to TRBJ2-5; D is perhaps TRBD1 or TRBD2 (5 bases each). The CDR3 covers 16 residues. The germline V and J ends were trimmed by 6 bases and 4 bases, with 21 bases remaining between them. Germline V gene lookup returns CDR1 MDHEN and CDR2 SYDVKM. CDR3 in DNA: TGTGCCAGCAGACCCTGGGACCCTCTTGAAGGAGAGACCCAGTACTTC. Its translation: CASRPWDPLEGETQYF.

CDR3 DNA: TGTGCCATCAGTGAATACCCGGAGAACCCCGGGGGCAACACCTTC. This encodes CAISEYPENPGGNTF. The chain joins TRBV10-3 to TRBJ1-2; TRBD1 is a possible D gene (6 bases). The CDR3 is 15 amino acids. The V end was cut by 3 bases, the J end by 12 bases, with 23 bases between. Per germline, CDR1 ENHRY and CDR2 SYGVKD.

This clonotype has just a few counts. V usage is TRBV29-1 and J usage is TRBJ1-2; maybe TRBD1 (5 bases). The CDR3 is 15 residues long. The germline CDR1 and CDR2 sequences are SQVTM and ANQGSEA. The V and J ends lost 0 bases and 8 bases respectively, with 19 bases between them. The CDR3 region has the DNA TGCAGCGTTGAAGAGAAACAGGCGAGGATGGGAGGCTACACCTTC. This sequence encodes CSVEEKQARMGGYTF.